These 24 T cell receptor beta chains came from one sample sequenced in a study of blood T cell repertoires in COVID-19. Assay used: immunoSEQ multiplex PCR; TCRdb lists only in-frame clones, some missing. This table holds 81,000 or so clones, approximately 91% found once. Specimen: peripheral blood. Receptors were obtained from a man between 65 and 85 years old with active or convalescent COVID-19.

V is TRBV5-1 and J is TRBJ2-2; D possibly corresponds to TRBD2 (6 bases). The ends were cut back, 0 bases at V and 1 base at J, with 10 bases in the middle. The CDR3 length is 16 residues. Germline V lookup: CDR1 SGHRS, CDR2 YFSETQ. The CDR3 region has the DNA TGCGCCAGCAGCTTGGGCGGGGCAGGGAACACCGGGGAGCTGTTTTTT. This translates into CASSLGGAGNTGELFF.

The chain has TRBV9 and TRBJ1-2, with 7 bases lining up with TRBD1. With V trimmed by 0 bases and J by 8 bases, 10 bases remained unmatched. Per germline, CDR1 SGDLS and CDR2 YYNGEE. The CDR3 covers 15 residues. CDR3 in DNA: TGTGCCAGCAGCGTAGCTTGGGGGGACAGCAAGGGCTACACCTTC. Protein product: CASSVAWGDSKGYTF.

This clone was seen only once. The V call is TRBV6-5, the J call TRBJ2-2, with D unclear. Germline assignment: CDR1 MNHEY and CDR2 SVGAGI. V lost 3 bases and J 2 bases, leaving 4 bases between the germline ends. This CDR3 has 13 amino acids. As DNA, the CDR3 is TGTGCCAGCAGTTATCCTAACACCGGGGAGCTGTTTTTT. Protein product: CASSYPNTGELFF.

The chain carries TRBV29-1 and TRBJ1-5, with D maybe TRBD1 (6 bases). Germline V gene lookup returns CDR1 SQVTM and CDR2 ANQGSEA. Trimming took 8 bases from V and 7 from J, leaving 21 bases between them. This CDR3 is built from 14 residues. In nucleotides, the CDR3 is TGCAGCTTCTTATCAGGGGACCCAGGGCAGCCCCAGCATTTT. Protein sequence: CSFLSGDPGQPQHF.

V is TRBV6-1 and J is TRBJ2-4, with 8 nucleotides matching TRBD2. Germline lookup yields CDR1 MNHNS and CDR2 SASEGT. V lost 2 bases and J lost 1; bases outside the gene matches: 7. The CDR3 extends over 17 amino acids. CDR3 bases: TGTGCCAGCAGTGAATACGGGGGGGTTTCCGCCAAAAACATTCAGTACTTC. The encoded protein is CASSEYGGVSAKNIQYF.

V usage is TRBV5-1 and J usage is TRBJ1-1, with no clear D. The CDR3 has 14 amino acids. Germline CDR1 is SGHRS and CDR2 is YFSETQ. V was shortened by 0 bases and J by 4 bases, with 10 bases between the two germline ends. This CDR3 is CASSLEADGTEAFF. The CDR3 DNA reads TGCGCCAGCAGCTTGGAGGCGGATGGCACTGAAGCTTTCTTT.

This clone was counted a few times. The chain links TRBV5-1 to TRBJ2-2; 13 positions agree with TRBD2. Unmatched junction bases numbered 5, after V lost 4 bases and J lost 5 bases. This CDR3 spans 16 amino acids. Germline CDR1 SGHRS, CDR2 YFSETQ. CDR3 amino acids: CASSPWTSGGTGELFF. The DNA for the CDR3 is TGCGCCAGCAGCCCCTGGACTAGCGGGGGAACCGGGGAGCTGTTTTTT.

The gene calls are TRBV15 and TRBJ2-3, with D uncertain. This CDR3 is built from 12 residues. With 6 bases removed from V and 1 base from J, the gap between germline ends came to 5 bases. The germline V gene encodes CDR1 LNHNV and CDR2 YYDKDF (reference sequence). CDR3 region: CATSFGTDTQYF. The CDR3 DNA is TGTGCCACCAGTTTCGGCACAGATACGCAGTATTTT.

The chain combines TRBV6-1 with TRBJ1-1, with 7 positions matching TRBD1. Trimming removed 2 bases from V and 4 bases from J; junction bases left unmatched: 7. CDR3 length: 15 amino acids. Germline assignment: CDR1 MNHNS and CDR2 SASEGT. CDR3 amino acids: CASSEPRQGITEAFF. The DNA for the CDR3 is TGTGCCAGCAGTGAACCTAGACAGGGCATCACTGAAGCTTTCTTT.

J is TRBJ1-5 and V is TRBV9, with TRBD1 identical over 10 bases. The CDR3 sequence is 14 residues long. The germline gives CDR1 SGDLS, CDR2 YYNGEE. After removal of 2 bases from V and 8 bases from J, the junction contained 4 bases not matched to a gene. The CDR3 sequence is CASSVGDRGKPQHF. DNA of the CDR3: TGTGCCAGCAGCGTGGGGGACAGGGGAAAGCCCCAGCATTTT.

This chain links TRBV30 with TRBJ1-2; the D gene is possibly TRBD1 (6 bases). Trimming pared 1 base from V and 7 bases from J, leaving 16 bases between. CDR3 length: 14 residues. The V gene's germline CDR1 is GTSNPN and CDR2 SVGIG (reference sequence). DNA for the CDR3: TGTGCCTGGAGTGGGGACACCGCGTTAGGTGGCTACACCTTC. As protein: CAWSGDTALGGYTF.

This sequence joins TRBV13 and TRBJ2-3; TRBD2 might be the D (6 bases). The V gene lost 0 bases and the J gene lost 6 bases, with 7 bases spanning the gap. Germline values: CDR1 PRHDT, CDR2 FYEKMQ (reference sequence). The CDR3 is 13 residues long. CDR3 sequence (DNA): TGTGCCAGCAGCTTAGGTGCGGGGGATACGCAGTATTTT. Its protein product is CASSLGAGDTQYF. Drawing the rest from reference TRBV13 and TRBJ2-3, the complete variable domain is AAGVIQSPRHLIKEKRETATLKCYPIPRHDTVYWYQQGPGQDPQFLISFYEKMQSDKGSIPDRFSAQQFSDYHSELNMSSLELGDSALYFCASSLGAGDTQYFGPGTRLTVL.

This clone occurred once. The chain has TRBV2 and TRBJ1-6, with a possible D match to TRBD1 (5 bases). The CDR3 runs to 16 residues. CDR1 and CDR2 from the germline V gene are SNHLY and FYNNEI. The V gene lost 6 bases and the J gene lost 7 bases, with 19 bases spanning the gap. As DNA, the CDR3 is TGTGCCAGCAGAAACCTAGGGGCGGCGAAGAATTCACCCCTCCACTTT. Its translation is CASRNLGAAKNSPLHF.

This chain joins TRBV7-2 and TRBJ2-7; no clear D gene. Trimming stripped 4 bases from V and 3 bases from J, with 10 bases between. Germline V gene sequence: CDR1 SGHTA, CDR2 FQGNSA. CDR3 length equals 13 residues. CDR3 amino acids: CASSSIAVYEQYF. The CDR3 DNA reads TGTGCCAGCAGCTCCATAGCCGTCTACGAGCAGTACTTC.

The chain uses TRBV7-2 and TRBJ2-5, with D perhaps TRBD1 (6 bases). Germline CDR1 SGHTA, CDR2 FQGNSA. V lost 1 base and J lost 3, with 12 bases in between. The CDR3 totals 15 residues. CDR3 nucleotides: TGTGCCAGCAGCTTAGGCGGATCAGGGGAAGAGACCCAGTACTTC. Translation gives CASSLGGSGEETQYF.

This CDR3 is CASSPDRGRQHGYTF. CDR3 in DNA: TGTGCCAGCAGTCCCGACAGGGGGCGCCAACATGGCTACACCTTC. The chain uses TRBV5-4 and TRBJ1-2, with TRBD1 identical over 10 bases. The length of the CDR3 is 15 residues. The germline V gene has CDR1 SGHNT and CDR2 YYREEE (reference sequence). Trimming took 5 bases from V and 6 from J; bases not matched to a gene: 10.

This clone was counted once. V usage is TRBV6-1 and J usage is TRBJ1-1, with D perhaps TRBD1 (6 bases). The CDR3 has 13 amino acids. Germline lookup yields CDR1 MNHNS and CDR2 SASEGT. The V end was cut by 3 bases, the J end by 2 bases, with 7 bases between. The CDR3: CASSETGNTEAFF. The CDR3 nucleotides read TGTGCCAGCAGTGAGACAGGTAACACTGAAGCTTTCTTT.

This sequence joins TRBV27 and TRBJ1-2, with 8 bases identical to TRBD1. V lost 5 bases to trimming and J lost 2 bases; unmatched junction nucleotides: 7. The CDR3 totals 15 residues. The germline V gene encodes CDR1 MNHEY and CDR2 SMNVEV (reference sequence). CDR3 sequence: CASSPGTGLNYGYTF. CDR3 DNA: TGTGCCAGCAGTCCCGGGACAGGACTCAACTATGGCTACACCTTC.

This clone has a single count. The J gene is TRBJ2-5, the V gene TRBV12-3 or TRBV12-4; the D is unclear. V lost 4 bases and J lost 5, with 8 bases in between. The CDR3 has 12 amino acids. The chain's CDR3 is CASSSPGETQYF. The CDR3 nucleotides are TGTGCCAGCAGTTCCCCCGGGGAGACCCAGTACTTC.

The J gene is TRBJ2-7, the V gene TRBV6-2 or TRBV6-3, with TRBD1 identical over 10 bases. This CDR3 comprises 15 residues. The germline V gene has CDR1 MNHEY and CDR2 SVGEGT. The V and J ends lost 6 bases and 1 base, in that order; junction bases with no gene match: 6. The CDR3 DNA reads as TGTGCCAGCAGCCGCCCGGGACAGGGGTCCTACGAGCAGTACTTC. It encodes CASSRPGQGSYEQYF.

The chain couples TRBV27 to TRBJ2-7, with TRBD1 identical over 7 bases. The CDR3 is made up of 13 amino acids. Germline lookup yields CDR1 MNHEY and CDR2 SMNVEV (reference sequence). Trimming removed 5 bases from V and 6 bases from J; junction bases left unmatched: 7. CDR3 nucleotides: TGTGCCAGCAGTATAAGACAGGGCAGCGAGCAGTACTTC. It yields the protein CASSIRQGSEQYF.

The chain couples TRBV7-9 to TRBJ1-2; no reliable D call. CDR3 size: 14 residues. V was trimmed by 7 bases and J by 2 bases, leaving 14 bases between them. Germline V gene sequence: CDR1 SEHNR, CDR2 FQNEAQ (reference sequence). The CDR3: CASTTSDINYGYTF. Written as DNA, the CDR3 is TGTGCCAGCACCACTTCCGACATCAACTATGGCTACACCTTC. The full variable domain, rest sourced from reference TRBV7-9 and TRBJ1-2, is DTGVSQNPRHKITKRGQNVTFRCDPISEHNRLYWYRQTLGQGPEFLTYFQNEAQLEKSRLLSDRFSAERPKGSFSTLEIQRTEQGDSAMYLCASTTSDINYGYTFGSGTRLTVV.

This chain connects TRBV7-9 to TRBJ1-1; D unclear. The CDR3 is 12 amino acids. Trimming shortened V by 5 bases and J by 4 bases, and 8 bases separated the two germline ends. Germline CDR1 is SEHNR and CDR2 is FQNEAQ (reference sequence). The CDR3 protein is CASSQLRTEAFF. CDR3 DNA sequence: TGTGCCAGCAGCCAACTTCGCACTGAAGCTTTCTTT. The whole variable domain, remainder taken from reference TRBV7-9 and TRBJ1-1, is DTGVSQNPRHKITKRGQNVTFRCDPISEHNRLYWYRQTLGQGPEFLTYFQNEAQLEKSRLLSDRFSAERPKGSFSTLEIQRTEQGDSAMYLCASSQLRTEAFFGQGTRLTVV.

This rearrangement joins TRBV4-3 to TRBJ2-7; 12 bases align to TRBD1. CDR1 LGHNA and CDR2 YSLEER come from the germline V gene. This CDR3 has 15 residues. V shed 1 base and J 3 bases; nucleotides not matched to a gene: 1. CDR3 in amino acids: CASSQGDRGLYEQYF. The CDR3 DNA is TGCGCCAGCAGCCAAGGGGACAGGGGGCTCTACGAGCAGTACTTC.